This TCR beta chain is drawn from a study of response to subunit inactivated influenza vaccine. Whole-study results and caveats: There was a suggestion from the authors that each seasonal influenza vaccination recruits few new T cells.

Regarding this clonotype: Its antigen is still unknown.

MiXCR, run by TCRdb on the RT-PCR reads, gives a single entry per CDR3 protein. The sample holds roughly 700,000 distinct CDR3 sequences; around 16% are singletons and the top ten take 11%. The CDR3 is 15 residues long. Germline V gene data show CDR1 as MNHEY and CDR2 as SVGAGI. With 2 bases removed from V and 4 bases from J, the gap between germline ends came to 14 bases. The source was PBMCs from blood, collected 11 to 12 days after vaccination. The sequence was collected from a man in his forties or fifties who received an inactivated influenza vaccine. The rearrangement uses TRBV6-5 and TRBJ1-1; D gene uncertain. CDR3 residues: CASSYAWAVGTEAFF. The CDR3 bases are TGTGCCAGCAGTTACGCCTGGGCAGTAGGCACTGAAGCTTTCTTT.